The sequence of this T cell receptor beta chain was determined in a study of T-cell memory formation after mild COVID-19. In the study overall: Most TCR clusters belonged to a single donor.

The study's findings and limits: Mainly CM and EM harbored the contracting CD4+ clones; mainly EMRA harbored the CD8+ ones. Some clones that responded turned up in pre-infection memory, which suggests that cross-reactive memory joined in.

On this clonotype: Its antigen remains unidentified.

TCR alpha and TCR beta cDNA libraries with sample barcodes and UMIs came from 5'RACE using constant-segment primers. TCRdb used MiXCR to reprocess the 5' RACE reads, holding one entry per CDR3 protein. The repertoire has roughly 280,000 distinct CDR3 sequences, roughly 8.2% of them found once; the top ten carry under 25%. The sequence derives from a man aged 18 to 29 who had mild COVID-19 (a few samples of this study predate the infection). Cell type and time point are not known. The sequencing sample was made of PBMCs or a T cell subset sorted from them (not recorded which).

The CDR3: CASSQIAGGEQYV. Here the CDR3 DNA reads TGCGCCAGCAGCCAAATTGCGGGCGGAGAGCAGTACGTC. The chain employs TRBV4-3 and TRBJ2-7; D is perhaps TRBD2 (5 bases). This CDR3 region has 13 residues. The V gene lost 2 bases and the J gene lost 7 bases, with 12 bases spanning the gap. CDR1 LGHNA and CDR2 YSLEER come from the germline V gene.